This T cell receptor (beta chain) was identified in a study of blood T cell repertoires in COVID-19. The assay was immunoSEQ multiplex PCR, and TCRdb's table has in-frame clones only and misses some. The data hold 150,000 to 200,000 clones, with approximately 86% observed a single time. V lost 5 bases and J lost 5; bases outside the gene matches: 9. Germline V CDR1 and CDR2: SGHDN, FVKESK. This CDR3 has 15 residues. The source is an elderly woman with acute or convalescent COVID-19. J is TRBJ1-2 and V is TRBV14, with TRBD1 identical over 9 bases. Input material: peripheral blood. The CDR3 DNA follows: TGTGCCAGCAGCGCCGGGACAGGGAGGAGTTATGGCTACACCTTC. Its translation is CASSAGTGRSYGYTF.